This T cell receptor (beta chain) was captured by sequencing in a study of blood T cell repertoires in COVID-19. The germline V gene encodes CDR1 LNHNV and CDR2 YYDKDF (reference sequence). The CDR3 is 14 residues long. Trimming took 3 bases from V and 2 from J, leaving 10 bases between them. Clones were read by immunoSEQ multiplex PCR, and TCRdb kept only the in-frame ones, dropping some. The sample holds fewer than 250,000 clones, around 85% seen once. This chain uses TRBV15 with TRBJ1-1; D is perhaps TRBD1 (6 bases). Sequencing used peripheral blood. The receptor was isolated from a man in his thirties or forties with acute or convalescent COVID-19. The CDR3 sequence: CATSRRGGNTEAFF. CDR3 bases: TGTGCCACCAGCAGGAGGGGGGGAAACACTGAAGCTTTCTTT.